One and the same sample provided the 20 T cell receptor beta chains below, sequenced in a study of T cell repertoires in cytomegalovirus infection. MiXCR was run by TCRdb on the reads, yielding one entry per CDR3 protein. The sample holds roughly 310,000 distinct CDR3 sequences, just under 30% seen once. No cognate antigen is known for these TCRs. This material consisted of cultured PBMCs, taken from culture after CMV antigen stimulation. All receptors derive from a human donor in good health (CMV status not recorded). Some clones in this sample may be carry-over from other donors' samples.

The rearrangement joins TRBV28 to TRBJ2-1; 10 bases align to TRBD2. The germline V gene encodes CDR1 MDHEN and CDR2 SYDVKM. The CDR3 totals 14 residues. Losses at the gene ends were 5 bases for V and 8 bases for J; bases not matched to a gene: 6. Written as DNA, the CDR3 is TGTGCCAGCAGTATACTAGCGGGATTGGATGAGCAGTTCTTC. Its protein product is CASSILAGLDEQFF.

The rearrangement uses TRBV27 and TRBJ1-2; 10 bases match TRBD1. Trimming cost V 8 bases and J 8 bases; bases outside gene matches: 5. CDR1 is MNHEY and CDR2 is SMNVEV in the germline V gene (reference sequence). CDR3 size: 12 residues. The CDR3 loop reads CASYSTGGGYTF. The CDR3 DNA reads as TGTGCCAGCTACTCGACAGGGGGCGGCTACACCTTC.

The CDR3 DNA follows: TGTGCCAGCAGTTTACCGACTACCTTC. Protein: CASSLPTTF. This chain uses TRBV12-3 or TRBV12-4 with TRBJ1-2; D uncertain. V lost 2 bases and J 14 bases, leaving 6 bases between the germline ends. The CDR3 covers 9 residues.

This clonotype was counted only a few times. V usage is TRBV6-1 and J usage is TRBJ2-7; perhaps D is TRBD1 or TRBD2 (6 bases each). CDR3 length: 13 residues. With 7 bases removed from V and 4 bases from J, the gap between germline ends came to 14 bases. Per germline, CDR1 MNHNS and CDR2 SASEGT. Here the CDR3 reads CASTPWGAYEQYF. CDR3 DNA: TGTGCCAGCACCCCATGGGGGGCGTACGAGCAGTACTTC.

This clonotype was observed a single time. DNA for the CDR3: TGTGCCAGCAGAAGGATGCAAGAGACCCAGTACTTC. This translates into CASRRMQETQYF. The chain couples TRBV13 to TRBJ2-5; D is unresolved. Germline V gene data show CDR1 as PRHDT and CDR2 as FYEKMQ (reference sequence). The CDR3 totals 12 residues. V lost 6 bases and J lost 2, with 7 bases in between. The complete variable domain, with remaining parts taken from reference TRBV13 and TRBJ2-5, reads AAGVIQSPRHLIKEKRETATLKCYPIPRHDTVYWYQQGPGQDPQFLISFYEKMQSDKGSIPDRFSAQQFSDYHSELNMSSLELGDSALYFCASRRMQETQYFGPGTRLLVL.

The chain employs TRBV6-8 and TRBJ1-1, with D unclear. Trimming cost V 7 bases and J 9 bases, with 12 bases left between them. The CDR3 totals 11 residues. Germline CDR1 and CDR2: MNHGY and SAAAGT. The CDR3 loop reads CASTWKEQAFF. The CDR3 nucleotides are TGTGCCAGCACCTGGAAAGAGCAAGCTTTCTTT.

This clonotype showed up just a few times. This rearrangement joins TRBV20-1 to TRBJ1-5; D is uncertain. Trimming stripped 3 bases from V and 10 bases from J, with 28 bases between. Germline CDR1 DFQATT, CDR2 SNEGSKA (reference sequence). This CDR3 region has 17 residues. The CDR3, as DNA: TGCAGTGCTAGTGGGATTGGGGAGGCGGGAAGATCAAATCCCCAGCATTTT. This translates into CSASGIGEAGRSNPQHF.

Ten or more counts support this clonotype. The CDR3 loop reads CASSQGRTEAFF. DNA of the CDR3: TGTGCCAGCAGCCAAGGGAGAACTGAAGCTTTCTTT. The rearrangement links TRBV3-1 to TRBJ1-1; no firm D call. Germline assignment: CDR1 LGHDT and CDR2 YNNKEL (reference sequence). The V and J ends lost 1 base and 5 bases respectively, with 5 bases between them. The CDR3 loop spans 12 amino acids.

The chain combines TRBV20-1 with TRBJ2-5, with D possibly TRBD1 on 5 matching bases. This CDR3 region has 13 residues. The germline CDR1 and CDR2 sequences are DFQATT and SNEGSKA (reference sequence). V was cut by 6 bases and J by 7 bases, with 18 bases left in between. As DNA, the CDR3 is TGCAGTGCGATAATCAGGGCCCTGGGGACCCAGTACTTC. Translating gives CSAIIRALGTQYF.

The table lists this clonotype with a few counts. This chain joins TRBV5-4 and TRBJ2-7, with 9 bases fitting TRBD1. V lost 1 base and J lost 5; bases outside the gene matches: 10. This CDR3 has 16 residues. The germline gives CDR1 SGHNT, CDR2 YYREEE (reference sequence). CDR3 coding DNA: TGTGCCAGCAGCTTGATTGTGGGGACAGGGAGCCACGAGCAGTACTTC. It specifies CASSLIVGTGSHEQYF.

This CDR3 reads CASSFADSNQPQHF. The CDR3 DNA sequence: TGTGCCAGCAGTTTCGCGGATAGCAATCAGCCCCAGCATTTT. The J gene is TRBJ1-5, the V gene TRBV6-2 or TRBV6-3; no clear D gene. V shed 4 bases and J shed 0 bases, with 7 bases lying between them. The germline V gene has CDR1 MNHEY and CDR2 SVGEGT. This CDR3 contains 14 residues.

The CDR3 bases are TGTGCCACCACGGGACCCTCGAGAGATACGCAGTATTTT. It specifies CATTGPSRDTQYF. This sequence joins TRBV24-1 and TRBJ2-3; TRBD1 or TRBD2 may be the D gene (5 bases each). CDR3 size: 13 residues. Germline CDR1 reads KGHDR; CDR2 reads SFDVKD. V was cut by 8 bases and J by 5 bases, with 13 bases left in between.

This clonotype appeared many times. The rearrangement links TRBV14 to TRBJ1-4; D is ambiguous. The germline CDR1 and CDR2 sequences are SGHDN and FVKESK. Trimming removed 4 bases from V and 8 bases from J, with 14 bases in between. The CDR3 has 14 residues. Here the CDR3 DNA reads TGTGCCAGCAGCCCAATAGAGGGCTACGAAAAACTGTTTTTT. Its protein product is CASSPIEGYEKLFF.

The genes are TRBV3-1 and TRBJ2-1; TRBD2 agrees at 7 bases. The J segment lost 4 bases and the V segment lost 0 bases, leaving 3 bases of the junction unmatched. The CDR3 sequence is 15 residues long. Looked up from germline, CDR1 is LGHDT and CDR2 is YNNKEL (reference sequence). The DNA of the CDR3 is TGTGCCAGCAGCCAAGAGTCTAGCGGTTACAATGAGCAGTTCTTC. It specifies CASSQESSGYNEQFF.

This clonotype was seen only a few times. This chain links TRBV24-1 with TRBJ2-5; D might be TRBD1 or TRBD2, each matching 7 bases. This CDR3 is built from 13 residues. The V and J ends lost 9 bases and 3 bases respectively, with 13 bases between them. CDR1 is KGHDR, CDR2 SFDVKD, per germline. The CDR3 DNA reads TGTGCCACCTCAGGGGGGGGAGAAGAGACCCAGTACTTC. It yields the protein CATSGGGEETQYF.

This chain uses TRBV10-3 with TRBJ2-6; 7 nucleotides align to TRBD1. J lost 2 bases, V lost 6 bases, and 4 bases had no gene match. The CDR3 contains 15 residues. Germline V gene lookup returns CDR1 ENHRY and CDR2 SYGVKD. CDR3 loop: CAIRGTGAGANVLTF. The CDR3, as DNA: TGTGCCATCAGAGGTACAGGGGCTGGGGCCAACGTCCTGACTTTC.

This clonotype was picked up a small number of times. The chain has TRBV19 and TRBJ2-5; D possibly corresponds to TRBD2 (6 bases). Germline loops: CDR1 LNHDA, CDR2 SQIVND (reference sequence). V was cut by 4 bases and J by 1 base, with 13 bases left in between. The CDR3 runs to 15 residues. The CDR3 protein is CASSTFSGLQETQYF. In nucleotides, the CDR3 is TGTGCCAGTAGTACGTTTAGCGGCCTCCAAGAGACCCAGTACTTC. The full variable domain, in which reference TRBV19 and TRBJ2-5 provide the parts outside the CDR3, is DGGITQSPKYLFRKEGQNVTLSCEQNLNHDAMYWYRQDPGQGLRLIYYSQIVNDFQKGDIAEGYSVSREKKESFPLTVTSAQKNPTAFYLCASSTFSGLQETQYFGPGTRLLVL.

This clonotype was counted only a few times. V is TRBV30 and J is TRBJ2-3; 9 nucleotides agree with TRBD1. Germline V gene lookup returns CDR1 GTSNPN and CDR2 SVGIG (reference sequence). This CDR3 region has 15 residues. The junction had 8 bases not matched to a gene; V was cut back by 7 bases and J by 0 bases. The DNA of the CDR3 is TGTGCCTCCTACAGGGGGCCTATAAGCACAGATACGCAGTATTTT. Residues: CASYRGPISTDTQYF.

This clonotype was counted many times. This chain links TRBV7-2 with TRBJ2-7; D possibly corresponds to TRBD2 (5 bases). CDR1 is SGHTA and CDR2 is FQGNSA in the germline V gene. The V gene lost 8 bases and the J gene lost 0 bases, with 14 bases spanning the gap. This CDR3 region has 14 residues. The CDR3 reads CASGLMRLSYEQYF. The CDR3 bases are TGTGCCAGCGGACTTATGCGGCTCTCCTACGAGCAGTACTTC.

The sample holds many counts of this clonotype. The CDR3 coding sequence is TGTGCCAGCAGCTTAAACGGGCAGCCGGGCACTGAAGCTTTCTTT. Translation gives CASSLNGQPGTEAFF. The chain couples TRBV7-9 to TRBJ1-1; D is unresolved. Germline CDR1 and CDR2: SEHNR and FQNEAQ (reference sequence). The ends were cut back, 2 bases at V and 4 bases at J, with 14 bases in the middle. The CDR3 runs 15 residues. The whole variable domain, remainder taken from reference TRBV7-9 and TRBJ1-1, is DTGVSQNPRHKITKRGQNVTFRCDPISEHNRLYWYRQTLGQGPEFLTYFQNEAQLEKSRLLSDRFSAERPKGSFSTLEIQRTEQGDSAMYLCASSLNGQPGTEAFFGQGTRLTVV.